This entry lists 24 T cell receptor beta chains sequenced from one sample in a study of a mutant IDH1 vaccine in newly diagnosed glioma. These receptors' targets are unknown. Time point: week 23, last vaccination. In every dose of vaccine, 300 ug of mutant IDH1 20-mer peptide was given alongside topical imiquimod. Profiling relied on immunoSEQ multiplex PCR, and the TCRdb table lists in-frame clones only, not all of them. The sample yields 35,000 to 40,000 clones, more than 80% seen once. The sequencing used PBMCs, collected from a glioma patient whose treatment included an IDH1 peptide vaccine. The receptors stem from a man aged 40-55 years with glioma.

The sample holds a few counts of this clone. CDR3 protein: CASSPGGDQPQHF. DNA of the CDR3: TGTGCCAGCTCACCTGGAGGGGATCAGCCCCAGCATTTT. The chain carries TRBV18 and TRBJ1-5; D may be TRBD1 (5 bases). The CDR3 runs 13 residues. V lost 3 bases and J 5 bases, leaving 8 bases between the germline ends. Germline V gene sequence: CDR1 KGHSH, CDR2 LQKENI.

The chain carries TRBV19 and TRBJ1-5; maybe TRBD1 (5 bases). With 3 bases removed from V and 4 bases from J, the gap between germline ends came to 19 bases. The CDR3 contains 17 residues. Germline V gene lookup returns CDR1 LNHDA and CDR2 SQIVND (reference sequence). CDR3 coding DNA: TGTGCCAGTAGTATCGCCAGGGAGCAGTATCGGAATCAGCCCCAGCATTTT. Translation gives CASSIAREQYRNQPQHF. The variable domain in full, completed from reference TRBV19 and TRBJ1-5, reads DGGITQSPKYLFRKEGQNVTLSCEQNLNHDAMYWYRQDPGQGLRLIYYSQIVNDFQKGDIAEGYSVSREKKESFPLTVTSAQKNPTAFYLCASSIAREQYRNQPQHFGDGTRLSIL.

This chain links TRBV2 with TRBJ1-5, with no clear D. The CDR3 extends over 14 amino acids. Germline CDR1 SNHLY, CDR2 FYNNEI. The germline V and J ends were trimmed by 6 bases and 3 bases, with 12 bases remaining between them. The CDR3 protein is CASSVGRINQPQHF. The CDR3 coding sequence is TGTGCCAGCAGCGTTGGACGGATCAATCAGCCCCAGCATTTT.

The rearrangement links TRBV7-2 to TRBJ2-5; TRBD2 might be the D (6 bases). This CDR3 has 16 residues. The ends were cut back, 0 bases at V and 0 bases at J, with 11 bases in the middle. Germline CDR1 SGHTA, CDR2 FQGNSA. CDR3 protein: CASSLAGRGNQETQYF. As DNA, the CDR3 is TGTGCCAGCAGCTTAGCGGGCCGGGGGAACCAAGAGACCCAGTACTTC.

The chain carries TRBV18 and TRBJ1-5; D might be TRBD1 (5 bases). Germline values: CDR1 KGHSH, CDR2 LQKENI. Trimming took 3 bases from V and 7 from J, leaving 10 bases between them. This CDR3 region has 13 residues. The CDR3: CASSPVGEQPQHF. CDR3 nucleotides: TGTGCCAGCTCACCTGTAGGGGAGCAGCCCCAGCATTTT.

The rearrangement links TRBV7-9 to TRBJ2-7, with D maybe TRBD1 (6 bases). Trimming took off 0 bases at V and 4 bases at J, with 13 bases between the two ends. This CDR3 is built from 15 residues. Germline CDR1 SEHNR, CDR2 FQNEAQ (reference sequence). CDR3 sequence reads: CASSLAQGAMYEQYF. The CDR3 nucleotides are TGTGCCAGCAGCTTAGCACAGGGTGCGATGTACGAGCAGTACTTC.

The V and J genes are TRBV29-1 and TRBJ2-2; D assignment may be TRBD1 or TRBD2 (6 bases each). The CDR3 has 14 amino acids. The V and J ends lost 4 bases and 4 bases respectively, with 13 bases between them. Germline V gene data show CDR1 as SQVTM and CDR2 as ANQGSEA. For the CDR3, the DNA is TGCAGCGTTGGACTAGGGGGTCCCACCGGGGAGCTGTTTTTT. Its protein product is CSVGLGGPTGELFF.

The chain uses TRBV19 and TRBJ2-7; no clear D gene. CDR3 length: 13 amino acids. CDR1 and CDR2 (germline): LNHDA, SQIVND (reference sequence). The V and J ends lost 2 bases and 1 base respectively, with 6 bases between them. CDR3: CASSIHGSYEQYF. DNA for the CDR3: TGTGCCAGTAGTATACACGGGTCCTACGAGCAGTACTTC.

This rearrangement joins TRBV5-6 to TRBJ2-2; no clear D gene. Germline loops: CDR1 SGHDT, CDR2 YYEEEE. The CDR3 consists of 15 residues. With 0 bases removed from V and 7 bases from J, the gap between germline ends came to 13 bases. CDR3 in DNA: TGTGCCAGCAGCTTGGGGCCTCGCGGATACGGGGAGCTGTTTTTT. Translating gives CASSLGPRGYGELFF.

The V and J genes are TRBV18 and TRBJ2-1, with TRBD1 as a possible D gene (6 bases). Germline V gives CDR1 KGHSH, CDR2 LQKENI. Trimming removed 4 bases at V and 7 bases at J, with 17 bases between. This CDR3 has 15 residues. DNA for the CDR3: TGTGCCAGCTCACTAGGCACAGGGAATTTGAATGAGCAGTTCTTC. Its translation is CASSLGTGNLNEQFF.

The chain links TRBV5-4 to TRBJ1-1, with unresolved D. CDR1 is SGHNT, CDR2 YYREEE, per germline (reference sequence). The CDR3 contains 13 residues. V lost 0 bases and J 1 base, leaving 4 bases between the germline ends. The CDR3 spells CASSLGENTEAFF. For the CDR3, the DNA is TGTGCCAGCAGCTTGGGAGAGAACACTGAAGCTTTCTTT.

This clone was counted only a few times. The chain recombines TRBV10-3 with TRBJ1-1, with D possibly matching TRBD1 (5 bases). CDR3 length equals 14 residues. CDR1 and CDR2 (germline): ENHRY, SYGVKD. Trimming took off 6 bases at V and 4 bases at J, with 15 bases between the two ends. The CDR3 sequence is CAIRENPGPTEAFF. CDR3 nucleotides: TGTGCCATCAGAGAAAACCCGGGGCCCACTGAAGCTTTCTTT.

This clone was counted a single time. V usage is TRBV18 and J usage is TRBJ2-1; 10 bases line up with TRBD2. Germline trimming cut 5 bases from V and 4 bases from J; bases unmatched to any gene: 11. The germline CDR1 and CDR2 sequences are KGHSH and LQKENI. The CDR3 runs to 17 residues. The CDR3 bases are TGTGCCAGCTCATCCCTAGCGGGAGTAGGGGTTTACAATGAGCAGTTCTTC. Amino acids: CASSSLAGVGVYNEQFF.

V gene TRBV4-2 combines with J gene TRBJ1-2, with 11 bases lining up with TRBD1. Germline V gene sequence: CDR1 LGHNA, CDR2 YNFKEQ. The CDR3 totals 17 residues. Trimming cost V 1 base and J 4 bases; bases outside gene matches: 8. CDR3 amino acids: CASSQGLGQGEFYGYTF. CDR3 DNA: TGTGCCAGCAGCCAAGGATTGGGACAGGGGGAATTCTATGGCTACACCTTC.

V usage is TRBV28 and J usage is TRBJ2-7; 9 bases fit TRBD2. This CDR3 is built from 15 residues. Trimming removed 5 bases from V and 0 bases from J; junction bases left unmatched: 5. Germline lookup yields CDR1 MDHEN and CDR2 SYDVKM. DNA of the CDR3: TGTGCCAGCAGTCCGACTAGCGGAAGCTCCTACGAGCAGTACTTC. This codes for CASSPTSGSSYEQYF.

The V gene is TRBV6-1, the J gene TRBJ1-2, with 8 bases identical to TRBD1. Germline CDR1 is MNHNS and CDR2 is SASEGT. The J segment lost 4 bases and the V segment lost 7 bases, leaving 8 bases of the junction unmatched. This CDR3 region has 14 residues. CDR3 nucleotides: TGTGCCAGCAATCCGTTAGACAGGGGCTATGGCTACACCTTC. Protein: CASNPLDRGYGYTF.

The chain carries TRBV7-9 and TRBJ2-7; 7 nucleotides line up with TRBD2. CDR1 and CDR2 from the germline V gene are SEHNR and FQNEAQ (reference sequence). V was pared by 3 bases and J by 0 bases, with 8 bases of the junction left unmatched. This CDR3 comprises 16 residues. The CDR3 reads CASSFVPRGSSYEQYF. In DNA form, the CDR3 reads TGTGCCAGCAGCTTCGTCCCGCGGGGGAGCTCCTACGAGCAGTACTTC.

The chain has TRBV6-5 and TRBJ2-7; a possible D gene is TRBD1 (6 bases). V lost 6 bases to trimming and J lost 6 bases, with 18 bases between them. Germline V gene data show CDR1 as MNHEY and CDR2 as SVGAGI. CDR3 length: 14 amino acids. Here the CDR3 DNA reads TGTGCCAGCAGACTGGGACACCCCCCTGGCGAGCAGTACTTC. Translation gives CASRLGHPPGEQYF.

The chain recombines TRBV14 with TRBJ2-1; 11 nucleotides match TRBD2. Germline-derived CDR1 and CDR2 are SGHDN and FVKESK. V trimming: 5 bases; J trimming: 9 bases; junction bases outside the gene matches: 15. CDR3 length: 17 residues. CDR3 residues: CASSEPRLAGGLSEQFF. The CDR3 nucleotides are TGTGCCAGCAGCGAACCTAGGTTAGCGGGGGGGCTAAGTGAGCAGTTCTTC.

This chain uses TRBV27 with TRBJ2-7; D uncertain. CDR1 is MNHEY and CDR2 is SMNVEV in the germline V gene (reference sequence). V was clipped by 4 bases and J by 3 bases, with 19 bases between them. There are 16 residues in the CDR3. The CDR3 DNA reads TGTGCCAGCAGTTGGATACGGCCCTCTGGGGTCTACGAGCAGTACTTC. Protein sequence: CASSWIRPSGVYEQYF.

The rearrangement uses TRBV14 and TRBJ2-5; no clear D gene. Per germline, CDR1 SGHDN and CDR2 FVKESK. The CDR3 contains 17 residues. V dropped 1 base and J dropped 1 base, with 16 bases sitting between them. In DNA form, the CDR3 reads TGTGCCAGCAGCCAAGCCGCTATTACCAACAGCCAAGAGACCCAGTACTTC. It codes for CASSQAAITNSQETQYF. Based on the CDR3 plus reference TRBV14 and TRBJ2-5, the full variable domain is EAGVTQFPSHSVIEKGQTVTLRCDPISGHDNLYWYRRVMGKEIKFLLHFVKESKQDESGMPNNRFLAERTGGTYSTLKVQPAELEDSGVYFCASSQAAITNSQETQYFGPGTRLLVL.

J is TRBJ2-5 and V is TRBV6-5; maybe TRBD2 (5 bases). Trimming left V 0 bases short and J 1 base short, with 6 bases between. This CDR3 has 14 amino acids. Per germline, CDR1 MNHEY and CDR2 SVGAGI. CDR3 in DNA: TGTGCCAGCAGTTACTCGGGGAGCCAAGAGACCCAGTACTTC. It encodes CASSYSGSQETQYF.

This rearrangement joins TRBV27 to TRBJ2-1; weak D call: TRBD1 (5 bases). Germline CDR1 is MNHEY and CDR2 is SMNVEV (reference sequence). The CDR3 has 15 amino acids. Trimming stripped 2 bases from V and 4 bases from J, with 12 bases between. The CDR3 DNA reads TGTGCCAGCAGTTTAAAAGGGGCCGGTTACAATGAGCAGTTCTTC. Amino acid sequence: CASSLKGAGYNEQFF.

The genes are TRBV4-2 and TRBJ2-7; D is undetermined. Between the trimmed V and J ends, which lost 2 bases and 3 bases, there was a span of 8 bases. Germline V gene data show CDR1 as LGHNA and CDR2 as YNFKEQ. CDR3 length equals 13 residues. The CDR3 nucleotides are TGTGCCAGCAGCCAAACACCTTACTACGAGCAGTACTTC. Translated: CASSQTPYYEQYF.